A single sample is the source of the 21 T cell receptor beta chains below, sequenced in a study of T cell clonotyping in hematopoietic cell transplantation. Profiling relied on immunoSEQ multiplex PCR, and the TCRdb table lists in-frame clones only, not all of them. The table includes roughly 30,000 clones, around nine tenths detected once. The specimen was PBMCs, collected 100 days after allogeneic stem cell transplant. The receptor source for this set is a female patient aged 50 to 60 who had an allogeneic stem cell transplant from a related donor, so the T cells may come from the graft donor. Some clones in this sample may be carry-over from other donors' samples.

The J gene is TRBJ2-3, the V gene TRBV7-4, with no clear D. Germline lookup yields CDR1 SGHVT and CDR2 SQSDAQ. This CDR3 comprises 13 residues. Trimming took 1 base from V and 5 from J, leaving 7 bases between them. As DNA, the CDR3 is TGTGCCAGCAGCTTAGACCGGAGAGATACGCAGTATTTT. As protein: CASSLDRRDTQYF.

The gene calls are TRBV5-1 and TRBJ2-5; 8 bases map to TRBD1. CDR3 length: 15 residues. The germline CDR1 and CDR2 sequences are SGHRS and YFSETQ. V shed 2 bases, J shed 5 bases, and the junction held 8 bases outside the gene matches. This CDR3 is CASSFTGGLRETQYF. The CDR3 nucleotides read TGCGCCAGCAGCTTTACAGGGGGATTGCGGGAGACCCAGTACTTC.

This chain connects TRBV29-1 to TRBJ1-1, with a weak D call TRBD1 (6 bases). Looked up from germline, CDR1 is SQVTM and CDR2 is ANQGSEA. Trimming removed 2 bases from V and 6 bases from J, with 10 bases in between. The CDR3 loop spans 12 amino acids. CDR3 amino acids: CSVETQGSEAFF. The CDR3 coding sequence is TGCAGCGTTGAAACGCAGGGGTCTGAAGCTTTCTTT.

Here the CDR3 reads CASSFLETGDITEAFF. The CDR3 nucleotides are TGTGCCAGCAGCTTTCTCGAGACAGGGGATATCACTGAAGCTTTCTTT. The J gene is TRBJ1-1, the V gene TRBV5-6; 8 nucleotides agree with TRBD1. The CDR3 totals 16 residues. Germline CDR1 is SGHDT and CDR2 is YYEEEE. With 2 bases clipped from V and 4 bases from J, the junction kept 10 bases outside the gene matches.

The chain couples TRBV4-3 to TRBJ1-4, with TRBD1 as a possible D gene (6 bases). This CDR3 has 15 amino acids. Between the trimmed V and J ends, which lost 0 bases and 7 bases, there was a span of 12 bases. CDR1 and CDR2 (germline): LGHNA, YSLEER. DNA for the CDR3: TGCGCCAGCAGCCAAGAAGGGGGATGGAGTGAAAAACTGTTTTTT. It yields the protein CASSQEGGWSEKLFF.

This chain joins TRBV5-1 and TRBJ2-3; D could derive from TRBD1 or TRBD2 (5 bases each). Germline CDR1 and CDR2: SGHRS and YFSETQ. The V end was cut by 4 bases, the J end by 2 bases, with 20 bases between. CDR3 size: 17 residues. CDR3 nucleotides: TGCGCCAGCAGCCTTCCAGAGGGCGAGGGGAACACAGATACGCAGTATTTT. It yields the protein CASSLPEGEGNTDTQYF. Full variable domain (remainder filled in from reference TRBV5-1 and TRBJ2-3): KAGVTQTPRYLIKTRGQQVTLSCSPISGHRSVSWYQQTPGQGLQFLFEYFSETQRNKGNFPGRFSGRQFSNSRSEMNVSTLELGDSALYLCASSLPEGEGNTDTQYFGPGTRLTVL.

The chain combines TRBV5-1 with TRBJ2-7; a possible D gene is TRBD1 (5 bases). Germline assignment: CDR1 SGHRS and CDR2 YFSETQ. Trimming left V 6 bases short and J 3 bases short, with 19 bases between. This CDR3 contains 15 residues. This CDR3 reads CASNLAGPGDYEQYF. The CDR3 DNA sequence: TGCGCCAGCAACCTCGCAGGGCCTGGAGACTACGAGCAGTACTTC.

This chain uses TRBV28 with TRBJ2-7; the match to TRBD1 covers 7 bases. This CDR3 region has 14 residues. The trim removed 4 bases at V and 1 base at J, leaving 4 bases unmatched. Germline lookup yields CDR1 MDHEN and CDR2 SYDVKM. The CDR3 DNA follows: TGTGCCAGCAGTTCCCGGGACAGATCCTACGAGCAGTACTTC. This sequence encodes CASSSRDRSYEQYF.

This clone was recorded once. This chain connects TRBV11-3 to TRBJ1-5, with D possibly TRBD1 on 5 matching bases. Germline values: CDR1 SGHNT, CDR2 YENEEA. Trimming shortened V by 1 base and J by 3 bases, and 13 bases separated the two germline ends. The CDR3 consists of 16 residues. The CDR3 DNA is TGTGCCAGCAGCTTAGGAGAGACAGATCTCAATCAGCCCCAGCATTTT. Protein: CASSLGETDLNQPQHF.

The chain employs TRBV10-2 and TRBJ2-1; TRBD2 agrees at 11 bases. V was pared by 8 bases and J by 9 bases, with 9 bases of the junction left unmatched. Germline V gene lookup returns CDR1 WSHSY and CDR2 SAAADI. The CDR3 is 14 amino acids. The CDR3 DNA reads TGCGCCAGCGGGCGGACTAGCGGGTTCACTGAGCAGTTCTTC. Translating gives CASGRTSGFTEQFF.

The DNA of the CDR3 is TGCGCCAGCAGCCTCGTAGGAGGGAACACCGGGGAGCTGTTTTTT. Its protein product is CASSLVGGNTGELFF. The chain links TRBV5-1 to TRBJ2-2; perhaps TRBD2 as D (5 bases). The CDR3 runs 15 residues. CDR1 and CDR2 from the germline V gene are SGHRS and YFSETQ. Between the trimmed V and J ends, which lost 4 bases and 1 base, there was a span of 11 bases.

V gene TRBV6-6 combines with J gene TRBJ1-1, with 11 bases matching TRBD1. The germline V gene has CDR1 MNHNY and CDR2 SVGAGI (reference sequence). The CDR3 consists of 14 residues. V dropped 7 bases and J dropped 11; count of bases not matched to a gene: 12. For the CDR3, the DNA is TGTGCCAGCATAAACCCCGGGACAGGGGGAAATGCTTTCTTT. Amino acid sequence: CASINPGTGGNAFF.

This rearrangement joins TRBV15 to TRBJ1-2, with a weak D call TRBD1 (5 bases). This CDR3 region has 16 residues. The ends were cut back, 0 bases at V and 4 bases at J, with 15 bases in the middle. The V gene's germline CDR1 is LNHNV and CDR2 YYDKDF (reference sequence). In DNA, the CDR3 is TGTGCCACCAGCAGAGAGCTCAGGGCTTTAAGCTATGGCTACACCTTC. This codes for CATSRELRALSYGYTF.

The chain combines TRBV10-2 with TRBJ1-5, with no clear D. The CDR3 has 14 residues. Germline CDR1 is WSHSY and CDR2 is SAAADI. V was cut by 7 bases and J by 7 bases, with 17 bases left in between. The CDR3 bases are TGCGCCAGCAAGGCTGGCTCCCCGGGGCAGCCCCAGCATTTT. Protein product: CASKAGSPGQPQHF.

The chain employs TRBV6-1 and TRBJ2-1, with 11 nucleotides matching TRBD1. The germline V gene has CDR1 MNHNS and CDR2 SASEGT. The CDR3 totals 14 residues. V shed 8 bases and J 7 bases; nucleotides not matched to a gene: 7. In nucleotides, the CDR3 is TGTGCCAGCGGGGGACAGGGGGTTTGGAATGAGCAGTTCTTC. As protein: CASGGQGVWNEQFF.

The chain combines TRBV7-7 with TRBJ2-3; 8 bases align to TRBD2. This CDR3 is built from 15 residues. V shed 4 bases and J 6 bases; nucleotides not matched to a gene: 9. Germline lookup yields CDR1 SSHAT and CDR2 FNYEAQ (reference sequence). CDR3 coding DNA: TGTGCCAGCAGCTCACTGACTAGCGACTTGGATACGCAGTATTTT. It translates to CASSSLTSDLDTQYF.

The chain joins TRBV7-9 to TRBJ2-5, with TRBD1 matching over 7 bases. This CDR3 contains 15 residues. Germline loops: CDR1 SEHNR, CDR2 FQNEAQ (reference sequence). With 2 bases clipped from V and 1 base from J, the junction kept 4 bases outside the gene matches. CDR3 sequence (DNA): TGTGCCAGCAGCTTAACACAGGGGCGCCAAGAGACCCAGTACTTC. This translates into CASSLTQGRQETQYF.

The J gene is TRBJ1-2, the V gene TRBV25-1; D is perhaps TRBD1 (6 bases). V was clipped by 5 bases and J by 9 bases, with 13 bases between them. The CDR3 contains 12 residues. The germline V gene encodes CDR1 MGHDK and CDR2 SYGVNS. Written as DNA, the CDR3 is TGTGCCAGCAGTACCACGGGGACAAGCTACACCTTC. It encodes CASSTTGTSYTF.

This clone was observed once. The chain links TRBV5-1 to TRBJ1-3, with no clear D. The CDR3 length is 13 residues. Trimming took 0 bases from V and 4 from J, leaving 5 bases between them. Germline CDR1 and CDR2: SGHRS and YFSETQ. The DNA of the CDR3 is TGCGCCAGCAGCTTGGTGGAGGGAAACACCATATATTTT. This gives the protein CASSLVEGNTIYF. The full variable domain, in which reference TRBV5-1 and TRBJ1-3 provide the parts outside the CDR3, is KAGVTQTPRYLIKTRGQQVTLSCSPISGHRSVSWYQQTPGQGLQFLFEYFSETQRNKGNFPGRFSGRQFSNSRSEMNVSTLELGDSALYLCASSLVEGNTIYFGEGSWLTVV.

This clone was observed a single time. CDR3 in amino acids: CASTDRESAGELFF. In DNA form, the CDR3 reads TGTGCCAGCACGGACAGGGAAAGCGCCGGGGAGCTGTTTTTT. The genes are TRBV18 and TRBJ2-2; 8 positions match TRBD1. Trimming took 8 bases from V and 6 from J; bases not matched to a gene: 8. This CDR3 contains 14 residues. Germline V gives CDR1 KGHSH, CDR2 LQKENI.

The CDR3 protein is CASSAGLVPLHF. CDR3 sequence (DNA): TGTGCCAGCAGCGCTGGGTTGGTACCCCTCCACTTT. The chain recombines TRBV9 with TRBJ1-6; D is unclear. The CDR3 is 12 amino acids. With 3 bases removed from V and 12 bases from J, the gap between germline ends came to 10 bases. Germline loops: CDR1 SGDLS, CDR2 YYNGEE. Full variable domain (missing parts from reference TRBV9 and TRBJ1-6): DSGVTQTPKHLITATGQRVTLRCSPRSGDLSVYWYQQSLDQGLQFLIQYYNGEERAKGNILERFSAQQFPDLHSELNLSSLELGDSALYFCASSAGLVPLHFGNGTRLTVT.